This T cell receptor beta chain was sequenced for a study of blood T cells in healthy people across ages. Study findings and constraints: Age advanced and TCR beta diversity per million T cells fell, roughly linearly. Compared with aged donors, long-lived donors showed fewer expanded clones, suggesting selection.

Between the trimmed V and J ends, which lost 6 bases and 6 bases, there was a span of 18 bases. Germline V gene lookup returns CDR1 SQVTM and CDR2 ANQGSEA. This CDR3 has 13 residues. Comments on this clonotype: Its antigen is undetermined. One base away lies a much larger clone, so this may be a sequencing read error.

A sample-barcoded 5' primer and a J-beta primer mix were used in a second PCR of roughly 6 to 11 cycles. Per-sample output comprised a minimum of 2.5 million paired-end reads containing CDR3. TCRdb ran MiXCR on the 5' RACE reads and lists one entry per CDR3 protein. The sample contains 1.5 million to 2 million distinct CDR3 sequences, roughly 30% of which appear only once. Donation came from healthy Caucasian individuals in Russia who were aged roughly 6 to 95. The source is a woman aged 25-40 years in good health. Sequencing used blood. The V call is TRBV29-1, the J call TRBJ2-7; D might be TRBD1 or TRBD2, each matching 5 bases. The CDR3 sequence is CSVQTAHGTEQYF. The CDR3 DNA sequence: TGCAGCGTGCAAACCGCCCATGGGACCGAGCAGTACTTC.